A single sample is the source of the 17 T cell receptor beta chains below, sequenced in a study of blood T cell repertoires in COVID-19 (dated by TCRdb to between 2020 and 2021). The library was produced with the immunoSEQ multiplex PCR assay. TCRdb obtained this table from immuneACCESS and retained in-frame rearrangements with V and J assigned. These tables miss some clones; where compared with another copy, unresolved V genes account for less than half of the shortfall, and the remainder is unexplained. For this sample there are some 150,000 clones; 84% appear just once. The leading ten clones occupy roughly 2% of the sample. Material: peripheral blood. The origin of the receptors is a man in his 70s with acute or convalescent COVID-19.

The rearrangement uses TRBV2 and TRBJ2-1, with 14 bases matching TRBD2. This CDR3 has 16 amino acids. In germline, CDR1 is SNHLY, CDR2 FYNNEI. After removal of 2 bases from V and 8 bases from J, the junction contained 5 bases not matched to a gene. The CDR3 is CASSERGLAGEHEQFF. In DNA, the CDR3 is TGTGCCAGCAGTGAAAGGGGACTAGCGGGAGAGCATGAGCAGTTCTTC.

CDR3 region: CASSYSPRGFNYGYTF. CDR3 nucleotide sequence: TGTGCCAGCAGTTACTCGCCCAGGGGATTTAACTATGGCTACACCTTC. V and J are TRBV6-2 or TRBV6-3 and TRBJ1-2; D perhaps matches TRBD1 (6 bases). CDR3 length: 16 residues. V was clipped by 0 bases and J by 1 base, with 12 bases between them. Germline CDR1 is MNHEY and CDR2 is SVGEGT.

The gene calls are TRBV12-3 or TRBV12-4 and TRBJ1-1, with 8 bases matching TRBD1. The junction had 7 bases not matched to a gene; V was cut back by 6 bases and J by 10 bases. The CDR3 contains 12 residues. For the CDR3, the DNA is TGTGCCAGCAGCCGTGACAGGGGAGTAGCTTTCTTT. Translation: CASSRDRGVAFF.

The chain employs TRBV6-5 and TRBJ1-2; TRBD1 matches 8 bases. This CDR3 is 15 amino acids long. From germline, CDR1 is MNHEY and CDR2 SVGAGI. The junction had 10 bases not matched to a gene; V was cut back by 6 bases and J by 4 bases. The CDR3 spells CASSPRSGTGYGYTF. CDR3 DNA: TGTGCCAGCAGCCCCCGGAGCGGGACAGGCTATGGCTACACCTTC.

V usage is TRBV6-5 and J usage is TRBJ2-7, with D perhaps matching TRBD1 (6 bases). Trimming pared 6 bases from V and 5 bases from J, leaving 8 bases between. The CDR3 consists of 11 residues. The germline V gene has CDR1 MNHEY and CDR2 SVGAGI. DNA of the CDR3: TGTGCCAGCAGGGGGGCCGACGAGCAGTACTTC. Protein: CASRGADEQYF.

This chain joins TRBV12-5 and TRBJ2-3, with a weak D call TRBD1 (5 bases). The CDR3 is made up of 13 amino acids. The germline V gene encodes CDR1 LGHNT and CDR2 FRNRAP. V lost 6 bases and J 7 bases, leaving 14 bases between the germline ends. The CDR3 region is CASGFDSGNTQYF. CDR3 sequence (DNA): TGTGCTAGTGGGTTCGACAGTGGCAATACGCAGTATTTT.

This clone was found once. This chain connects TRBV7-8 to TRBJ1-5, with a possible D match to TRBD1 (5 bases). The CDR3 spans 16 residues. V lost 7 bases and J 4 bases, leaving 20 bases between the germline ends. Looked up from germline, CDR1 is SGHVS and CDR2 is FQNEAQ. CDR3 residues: CASIIGPWGENQPQHF. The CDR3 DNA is TGTGCCAGCATCATCGGACCGTGGGGGGAAAATCAGCCCCAGCATTTT.

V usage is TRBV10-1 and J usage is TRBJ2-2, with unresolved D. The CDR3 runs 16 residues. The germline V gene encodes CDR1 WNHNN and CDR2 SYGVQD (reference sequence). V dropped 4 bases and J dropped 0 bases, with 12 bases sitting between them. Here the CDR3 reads CASSGGGLANTGELFF. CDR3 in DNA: TGCGCCAGCAGTGGCGGCGGCCTAGCGAACACCGGGGAGCTGTTTTTT.

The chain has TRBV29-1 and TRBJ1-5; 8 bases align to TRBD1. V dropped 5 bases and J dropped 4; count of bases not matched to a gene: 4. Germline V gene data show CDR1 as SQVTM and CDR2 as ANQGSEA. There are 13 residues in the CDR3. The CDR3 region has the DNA TGCAGCGTTACAACAGGGGGAAATCAGCCCCAGCATTTT. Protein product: CSVTTGGNQPQHF.

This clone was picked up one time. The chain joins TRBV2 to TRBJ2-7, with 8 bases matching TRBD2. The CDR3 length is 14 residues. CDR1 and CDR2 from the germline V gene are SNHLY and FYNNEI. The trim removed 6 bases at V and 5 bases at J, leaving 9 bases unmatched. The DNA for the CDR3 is TGTGCCAGCAGGGCGTTCGGGGGGGGCGACGAGCAGTACTTC. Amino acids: CASRAFGGGDEQYF.

The CDR3 coding sequence is TGTGCCAGCAGCTTCGGACTCATCTCTGGAAACACCATATATTTT. Protein product: CASSFGLISGNTIYF. The chain uses TRBV5-8 and TRBJ1-3; D uncertain. The CDR3 runs 15 residues. The germline V gene has CDR1 SGHTS and CDR2 YDEGEE. The V end was cut by 2 bases, the J end by 0 bases, with 9 bases between.

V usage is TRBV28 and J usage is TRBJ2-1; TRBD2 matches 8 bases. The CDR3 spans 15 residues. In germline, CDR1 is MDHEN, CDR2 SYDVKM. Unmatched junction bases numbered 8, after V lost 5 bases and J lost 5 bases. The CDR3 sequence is CASSPSGLGDNEQFF. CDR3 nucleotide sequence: TGTGCCAGCAGTCCCTCGGGACTAGGGGACAATGAGCAGTTCTTC.

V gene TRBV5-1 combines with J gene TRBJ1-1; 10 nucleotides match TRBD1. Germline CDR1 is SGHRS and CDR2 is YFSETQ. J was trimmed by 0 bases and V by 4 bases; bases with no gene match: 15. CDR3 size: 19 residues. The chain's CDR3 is CASSPLPDRGLRVNTEAFF. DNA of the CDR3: TGCGCCAGCAGCCCGTTACCAGACAGGGGGCTTCGGGTGAACACTGAAGCTTTCTTT. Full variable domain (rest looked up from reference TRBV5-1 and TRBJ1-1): KAGVTQTPRYLIKTRGQQVTLSCSPISGHRSVSWYQQTPGQGLQFLFEYFSETQRNKGNFPGRFSGRQFSNSRSEMNVSTLELGDSALYLCASSPLPDRGLRVNTEAFFGQGTRLTVV.

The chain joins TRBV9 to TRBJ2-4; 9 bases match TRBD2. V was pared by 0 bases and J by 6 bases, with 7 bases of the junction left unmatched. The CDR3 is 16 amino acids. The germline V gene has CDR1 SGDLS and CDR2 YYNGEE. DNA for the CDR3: TGTGCCAGCAGCGTAGAACTTAGCGGGGGTTTAAACATTCAGTACTTC. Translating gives CASSVELSGGLNIQYF.

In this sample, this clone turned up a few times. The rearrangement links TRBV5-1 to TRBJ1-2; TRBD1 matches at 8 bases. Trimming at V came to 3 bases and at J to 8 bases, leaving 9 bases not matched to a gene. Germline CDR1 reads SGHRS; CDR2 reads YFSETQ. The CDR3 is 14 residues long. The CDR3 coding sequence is TGCGCCAGCAGCTCGGATGGGACAGGCCGGGGCTACACCTTC. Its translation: CASSSDGTGRGYTF.

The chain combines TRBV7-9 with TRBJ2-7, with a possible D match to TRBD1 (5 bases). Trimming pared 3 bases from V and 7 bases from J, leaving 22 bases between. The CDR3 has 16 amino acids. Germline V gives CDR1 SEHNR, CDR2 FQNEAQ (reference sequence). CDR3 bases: TGTGCCAGCAGCTTCCCCAAGGGGCTATTGTCTAGTGAGCAGTACTTC. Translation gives CASSFPKGLLSSEQYF.

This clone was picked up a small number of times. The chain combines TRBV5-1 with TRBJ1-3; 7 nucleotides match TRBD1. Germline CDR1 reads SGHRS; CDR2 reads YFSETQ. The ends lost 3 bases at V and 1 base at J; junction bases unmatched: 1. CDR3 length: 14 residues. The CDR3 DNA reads TGCGCCAGCAGCTCCAGGGGGTCTGGAAACACCATATATTTT. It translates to CASSSRGSGNTIYF.